This T cell receptor beta chain was retrieved from a study of PD-1 blockade in classical Hodgkin lymphoma. Study-wide results and caveats: The study reported lower baseline TCR diversity in newly diagnosed patients than in healthy donors.

This sample's time point: cycle 4 day 1 (C4D1), after less than seven weeks of nivolumab. Brentuximab vedotin exposure varied, and every patient relapsed after autologous stem cell transplantation. This clone was detected only once. Its target is unknown. TCRdb keeps only in-frame clones here, not all; method: immunoSEQ multiplex PCR. The sample includes roughly 41,000 clones, around 69% of them seen just once. Germline V CDR1 and CDR2: MRHNA, SNTAGT. Trimming took 0 bases from V and 5 from J, leaving 37 bases between them. This CDR3 contains 23 residues. The input for sequencing was peripheral blood mononuclear cells (PBMCs), taken before the fourth cycle of nivolumab. The V and J genes are TRBV6-4 and TRBJ2-5; D is possibly TRBD1 (5 bases). The TCR comes from a human donor with classical Hodgkin lymphoma. The CDR3 nucleotides read TGTGCCAGCAGTGACTCGAGTTCAGGGTCGCAGCTAGAAACGGGCCAGCCCTGGGAGACCCAGTACTTC. Protein product: CASSDSSSGSQLETGQPWETQYF.